The rows below give T cell receptor beta chains drawn from one sample of a study of T cell changes during pregnancy in multiple sclerosis. Profiling relied on immunoSEQ multiplex PCR, and the TCRdb table lists in-frame clones only, not all of them. The sample holds approximately 80,000 clones, roughly nine tenths seen once. The sample was PBMCs, taken in the first trimester of pregnancy. The source of these receptors is a female donor in good health, serving as a control in a pregnancy study. Some clones in this sample may be carry-over from other donors' samples. Each CDR3 is given with its conserved first and last residue. D genes are given only for firm matches. Only some rows state a clone size, as once, few, many or a class for expanded clones.

j_call v_call d_call clone_size cdr3_nt cdr3_aa
TRBJ2-7 TRBV2 - - TGTGCCAGCAGGAATCGTCCTATAAGCGAGCAGTACTTC CASRNRPISEQYF
TRBJ2-7 TRBV5-4 - - TGTGCCAGCAGCTCCGGACCCCAGGGGCGCTTGGAGCAGTACTTC CASSSGPQGRLEQYF
TRBJ1-3 TRBV19 TRBD1 - TGTGCCAGTACCGACAGGGAGGGAAACACCATATATTTT CASTDREGNTIYF
TRBJ1-2 TRBV7-8 - - TGTGCCAGCAGCGCCGCCTCGGGGGGCTTGGATGGCTACACCTTC CASSAASGGLDGYTF
TRBJ2-3 TRBV29-1 TRBD2 - TGCAGCGTTGAAGATCGGTGGCGGGGGGGCCTGCCAGATACGCAGTATTTT CSVEDRWRGGLPDTQYF
TRBJ2-1 TRBV11-2 TRBD2 - TGTGCCAGCAGCTTAGCATTACTAGCGGGAGGCTCCTACAATGAGCAGTTCTTC CASSLALLAGGSYNEQFF
TRBJ2-1 TRBV7-3 - - TGTGCCAGCAGCTCGGAGTTGGTGGATGAGCAGTTCTTC CASSSELVDEQFF
TRBJ1-1 TRBV4-3 - - TGCGCCAGCAGCCAAGATAAGACTAGTAAGGGTACTGAAGCTTTCTTT CASSQDKTSKGTEAFF
TRBJ1-2 TRBV27 - - TGTGCCAGCAGTTTGTCAAGGGGCAGGGACTATGGCTACACCTTC CASSLSRGRDYGYTF
TRBJ2-5 TRBV5-6 - - TGTGCCAGCAGCTTGGCTCCACAGGGACAAGAGACCCAGTACTTC CASSLAPQGQETQYF
TRBJ2-7 TRBV28 TRBD2 - TGTGCCAGCAGTGAACCCGGGACTAGCGGGAGTCGGTACGAGCAGTACTTC CASSEPGTSGSRYEQYF
TRBJ2-2 TRBV7-8 TRBD1 - TGTGCCAGCAGCTCCTTCCGGGACAGGGTGAACACCGGGGAGCTGTTTTTT CASSSFRDRVNTGELFF
TRBJ1-1 TRBV28 - - TGTGCCAGCAGTTTCGGCGGGAACACTGAAGCTTTCTTT CASSFGGNTEAFF
TRBJ2-7 TRBV6-5 TRBD2 - TGTGCCAGCAGTTACTCGGCGACTAGCCCCCACTACGAGCAGTACTTC CASSYSATSPHYEQYF
TRBJ1-1 TRBV10-3 - - TGTGCCATCAGTGAGTCGAGTCGGGGGAAAGCTTTCTTT CAISESSRGKAFF
TRBJ2-3 TRBV5-1 - - TGCGCCAGCAGCTCCAGCGGGCCCCCCGATACGCAGTATTTT CASSSSGPPDTQYF
TRBJ1-2 TRBV19 TRBD1 once TGTGCCACCGTCGGGACAGTACCGAACTATGGCTACACCTTC CATVGTVPNYGYTF
TRBJ2-4 TRBV5-1 TRBD1 - TGCGCCAGCAGCACCGGGACAGGGGACATTCAGTACTTC CASSTGTGDIQYF
TRBJ1-1 TRBV6-5 - - TGTGCCAGCAGTTACAATAGGGGAGAAGCTTTCTTT CASSYNRGEAFF
TRBJ1-2 TRBV6-1 TRBD1 - TGTGCCAGCATATCGACAGGGGGCGATTTCGGCTACACCTTC CASISTGGDFGYTF
TRBJ2-1 TRBV18 TRBD2 - TGTGCCAGCTCACCCTCGACTAGCGGGAGGGTCAATGAGCAGTTCTTC CASSPSTSGRVNEQFF
TRBJ1-2 TRBV18 TRBD1 once TGTGCCAGCTCACACACCCGACAGGGAGAAGCTAACTATGGCTACACCTTC CASSHTRQGEANYGYTF
TRBJ2-5 TRBV28 - once TGTGCCAGCAGCCACCTAGCGACCCAGTACTTC CASSHLATQYF
TRBJ2-7 TRBV30 - - TGTGCCTGGACCCCGGACAGCAGTTACGAGCAGTACTTC CAWTPDSSYEQYF
TRBJ2-3 TRBV5-1 TRBD2 - TGCGCCAGCAGCTTCGAAGTAGCGGGAGGGGGGGCAGATACGCAGTATTTT CASSFEVAGGGADTQYF
TRBJ2-3 TRBV27 - - TGTGCCAGCAGTCTCGCATCTTACACGACAGATACGCAGTATTTT CASSLASYTTDTQYF
TRBJ1-1 TRBV6-6 - - TGTGCCAGCAGTTACAAGTTGGGGGGCACTGAAGCTTTCTTT CASSYKLGGTEAFF
TRBJ1-5 TRBV5-6 TRBD1 - TGTGCCAGCAGCCTTTCAGACAGGGGAGGCCATGGCAGCAATCAGCCCCAGCATTTT CASSLSDRGGHGSNQPQHF